This paragraph reports one T cell receptor beta chain. Only in-frame clones appear in the TCRdb table, and some are missing; sequencing was by immunoSEQ multiplex PCR. Seen here are over 850,000 clones, around 78% observed once, and the top ten hold roughly 0.61%. The sample comes from a study of shared clonotypes between healthy human individuals. Across the study: Per donor, CD8 memory used one plate, CD8 naive used two, CD4 memory used three and CD4 naive used three.

The CDR3 length is 16 residues. Trimming stripped 3 bases from V and 3 bases from J, with 17 bases between. Per the germline V gene, CDR1 is MNHEY and CDR2 is SMNVEV (reference sequence). The sequence was collected from a man aged 18-30 years in good health. Some clones in this sample may be carry-over from other donors' samples. The rearrangement uses TRBV27 and TRBJ1-1; D remains unclear. The sequenced sample consisted of memory CD4+ T cells from PBMCs. As to subset: CD45RA-negative fraction. The CDR3 sequence is CASSLVTHPRDTEAFF. CDR3 sequence (DNA): TGTGCCAGCAGTTTGGTGACTCACCCACGGGACACTGAAGCTTTCTTT.